This T cell receptor (beta chain) was identified in a study of blood T cell repertoires in COVID-19. Study details: Material from acute and convalescent COVID-19 was sourced from the United States, Italy and Spain. T cells, B-cell-depleted T cells, or PBMCs supplied cDNA or gDNA.

V was clipped by 5 bases and J by 4 bases; unmatched bases: 4. The CDR3 is 15 residues long. Germline CDR1 LGHNT, CDR2 FRNRAP. Methods used by the authors: Estimated nucleated cell counts came from reference gene primer amplification. Using immunoSEQ multiplex PCR, the repertoire was profiled, and TCRdb retains in-frame clones only, with some absent. The V and J calls and clone size were taken over from that table, and D and trimming were inferred from the DNA. Here the sample spans 55,000 to 65,000 clones, 87% being singletons. This clone appeared a single time. V gene TRBV12-5 combines with J gene TRBJ1-6; 8 nucleotides line up with TRBD1. The sample comprised peripheral blood. The clonotype was recovered from a human donor with acute or convalescent COVID-19. The donor label of this sample is uncertain. CDR3 in DNA: TGTGCTAGTGGTCGCCGGGACAGGTATAATTCACCCCTCCACTTT. Its translation: CASGRRDRYNSPLHF.